The clone carrying this T cell receptor beta chain was seen only a few times. This entry comes from a study of T-cell memory formation after mild COVID-19. TCRdb called the 5' RACE reads again in MiXCR, with one record for every CDR3 protein. The table records 500,000 to 650,000 distinct CDR3 sequences, about 20% of them present only once. CDR1 is MNHEY, CDR2 SMNVEV, per germline (reference sequence). V shed 9 bases and J 4 bases; nucleotides not matched to a gene: 12. The CDR3 totals 16 residues. Input material: PBMCs or a T cell subset sorted from them (not recorded which). This sequence joins TRBV27 and TRBJ2-1; 10 bases align to TRBD2. The clonotype was recovered from an adult woman who had mild COVID-19 (a few samples of this study predate the infection). Cell type and time point are not known. CDR3 DNA sequence: TGTGCCAGTCAACTAGCGGGATCGAGAGTTTACAATGAGCAGTTCTTC. It codes for CASQLAGSRVYNEQFF.